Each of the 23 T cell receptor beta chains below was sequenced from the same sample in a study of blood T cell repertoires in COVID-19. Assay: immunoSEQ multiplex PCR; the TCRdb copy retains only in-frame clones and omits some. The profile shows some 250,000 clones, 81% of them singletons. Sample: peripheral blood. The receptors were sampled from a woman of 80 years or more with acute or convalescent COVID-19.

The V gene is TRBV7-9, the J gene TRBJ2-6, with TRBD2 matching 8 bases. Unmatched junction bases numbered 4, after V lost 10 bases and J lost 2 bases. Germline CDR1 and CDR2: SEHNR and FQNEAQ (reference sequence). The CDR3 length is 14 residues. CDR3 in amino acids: CATRGGPGANVLTF. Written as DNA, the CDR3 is TGTGCCACCCGGGGGGGGCCTGGGGCCAACGTCCTGACTTTC.

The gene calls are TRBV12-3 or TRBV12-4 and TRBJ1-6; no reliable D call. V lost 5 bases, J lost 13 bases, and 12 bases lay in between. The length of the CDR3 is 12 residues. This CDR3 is CASSAPVGPLHF. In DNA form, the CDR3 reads TGTGCCAGCAGTGCCCCAGTCGGGCCCCTCCACTTT.

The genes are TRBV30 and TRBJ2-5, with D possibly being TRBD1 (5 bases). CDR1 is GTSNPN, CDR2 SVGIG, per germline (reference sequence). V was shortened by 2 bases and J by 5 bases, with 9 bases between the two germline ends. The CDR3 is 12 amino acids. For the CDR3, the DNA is TGTGCCTGGAGTTCCCCAGGGGAGACCCAGTACTTC. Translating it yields CAWSSPGETQYF.

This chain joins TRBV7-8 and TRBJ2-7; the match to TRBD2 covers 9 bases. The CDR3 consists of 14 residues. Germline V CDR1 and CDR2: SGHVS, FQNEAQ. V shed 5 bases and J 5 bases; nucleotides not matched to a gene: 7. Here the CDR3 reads CASSRASGRNEQYF. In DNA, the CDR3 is TGTGCCAGCAGCCGAGCGAGCGGGAGGAACGAGCAGTACTTC. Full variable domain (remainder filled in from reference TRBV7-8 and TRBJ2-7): GAGVSQSPRYKVAKRGQDVALRCDPISGHVSLFWYQQALGQGPEFLTYFQNEAQLDKSGLPSDRFFAERPEGSVSTLKIQRTQQEDSAVYLCASSRASGRNEQYFGPGTRLTVT.

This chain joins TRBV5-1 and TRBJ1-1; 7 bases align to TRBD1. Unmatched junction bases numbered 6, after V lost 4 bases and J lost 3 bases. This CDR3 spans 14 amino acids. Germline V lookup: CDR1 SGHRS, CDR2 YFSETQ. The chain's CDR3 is CASSRTGGDTEAFF. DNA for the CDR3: TGCGCCAGCAGCCGGACAGGAGGGGACACTGAAGCTTTCTTT.

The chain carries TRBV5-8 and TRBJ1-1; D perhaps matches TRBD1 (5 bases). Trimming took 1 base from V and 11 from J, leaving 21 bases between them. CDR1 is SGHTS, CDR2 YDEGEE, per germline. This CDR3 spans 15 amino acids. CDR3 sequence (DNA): TGTGCCAGCAGCTTGCGGGTCGGCGGTTCAGGGCGGGCTTTCTTT. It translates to CASSLRVGGSGRAFF.

The CDR3 nucleotides read TGTGCCAGCAGTTTACTCGGGGGGCGCGGTGGCTACACCTTC. Its protein product is CASSLLGGRGGYTF. The chain has TRBV27 and TRBJ1-2; possible D gene TRBD1, 6 bases. This CDR3 has 14 amino acids. V lost 2 bases, J lost 7 bases, and 14 bases lay in between. The germline gives CDR1 MNHEY, CDR2 SMNVEV (reference sequence).

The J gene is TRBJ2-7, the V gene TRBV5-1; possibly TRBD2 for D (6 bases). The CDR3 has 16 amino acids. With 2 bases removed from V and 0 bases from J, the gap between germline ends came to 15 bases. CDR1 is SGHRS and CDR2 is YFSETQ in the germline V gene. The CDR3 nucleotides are TGCGCCAGCAGCTTTTTGCCGGGACTTAGCTCCTACGAGCAGTACTTC. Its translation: CASSFLPGLSSYEQYF.

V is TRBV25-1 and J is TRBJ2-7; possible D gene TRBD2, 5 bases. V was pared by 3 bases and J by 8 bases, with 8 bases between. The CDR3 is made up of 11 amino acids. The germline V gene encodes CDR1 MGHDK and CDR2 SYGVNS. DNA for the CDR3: TGTGCCAGCAGTGACGGGATCAAGCAGTACTTC. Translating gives CASSDGIKQYF.

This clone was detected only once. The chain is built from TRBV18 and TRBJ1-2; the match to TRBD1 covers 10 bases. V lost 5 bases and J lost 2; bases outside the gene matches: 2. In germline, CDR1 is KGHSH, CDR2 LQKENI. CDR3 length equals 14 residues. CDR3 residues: CASSGTGANYGYTF. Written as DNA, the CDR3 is TGTGCCAGCTCAGGGACAGGGGCCAACTATGGCTACACCTTC.

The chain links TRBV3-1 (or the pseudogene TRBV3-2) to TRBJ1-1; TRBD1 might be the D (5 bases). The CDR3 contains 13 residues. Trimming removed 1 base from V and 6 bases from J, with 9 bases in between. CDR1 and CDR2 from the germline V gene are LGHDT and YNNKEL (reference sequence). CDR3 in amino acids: CASSQGRASEAFF. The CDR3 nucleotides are TGTGCCAGCAGCCAAGGCAGGGCTTCTGAAGCTTTCTTT.

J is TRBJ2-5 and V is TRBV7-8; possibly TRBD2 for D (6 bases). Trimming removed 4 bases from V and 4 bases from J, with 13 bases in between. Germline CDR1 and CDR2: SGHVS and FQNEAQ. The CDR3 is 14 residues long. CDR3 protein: CASSYGGGRETQYF. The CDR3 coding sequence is TGTGCCAGCAGCTACGGTGGAGGGCGAGAGACCCAGTACTTC. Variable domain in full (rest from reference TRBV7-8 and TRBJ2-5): GAGVSQSPRYKVAKRGQDVALRCDPISGHVSLFWYQQALGQGPEFLTYFQNEAQLDKSGLPSDRFFAERPEGSVSTLKIQRTQQEDSAVYLCASSYGGGRETQYFGPGTRLLVL.

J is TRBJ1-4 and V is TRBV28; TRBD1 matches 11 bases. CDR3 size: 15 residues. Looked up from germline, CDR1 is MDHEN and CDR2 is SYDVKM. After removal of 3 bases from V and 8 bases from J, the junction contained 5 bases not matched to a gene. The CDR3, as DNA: TGTGCCAGCAGTTTCTCGGACAGGGGGCGGGAAAAACTGTTTTTT. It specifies CASSFSDRGREKLFF.

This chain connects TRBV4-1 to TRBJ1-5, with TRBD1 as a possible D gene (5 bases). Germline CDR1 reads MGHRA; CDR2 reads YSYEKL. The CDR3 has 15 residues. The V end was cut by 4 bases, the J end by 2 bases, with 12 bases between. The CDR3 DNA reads TGCGCCAGCAGCCCGGGGAGGGGAGGCAATCAGCCCCAGCATTTT. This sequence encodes CASSPGRGGNQPQHF.

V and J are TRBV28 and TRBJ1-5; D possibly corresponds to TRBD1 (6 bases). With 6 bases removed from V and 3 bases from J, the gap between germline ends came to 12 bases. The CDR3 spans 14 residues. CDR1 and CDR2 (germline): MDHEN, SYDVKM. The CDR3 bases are TGTGCCAGCAGGAAACAGGGAATCAATCAGCCCCAGCATTTT. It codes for CASRKQGINQPQHF.

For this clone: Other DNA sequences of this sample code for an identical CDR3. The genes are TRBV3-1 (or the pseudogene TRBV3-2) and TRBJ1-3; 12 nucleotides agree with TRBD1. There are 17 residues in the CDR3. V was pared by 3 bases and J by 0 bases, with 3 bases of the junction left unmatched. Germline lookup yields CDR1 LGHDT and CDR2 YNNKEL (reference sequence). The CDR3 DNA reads TGTGCCAGCAGCCAGGGACAGGGGGCGATCTCTGGAAACACCATATATTTT. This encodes CASSQGQGAISGNTIYF.

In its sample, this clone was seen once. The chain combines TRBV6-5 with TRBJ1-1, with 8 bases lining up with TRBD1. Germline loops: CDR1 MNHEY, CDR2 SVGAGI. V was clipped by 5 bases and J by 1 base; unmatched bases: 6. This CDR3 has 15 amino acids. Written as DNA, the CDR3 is TGTGCCAGCAGTCGGACAGGGTTGGGGAACACTGAAGCTTTCTTT. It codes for CASSRTGLGNTEAFF.

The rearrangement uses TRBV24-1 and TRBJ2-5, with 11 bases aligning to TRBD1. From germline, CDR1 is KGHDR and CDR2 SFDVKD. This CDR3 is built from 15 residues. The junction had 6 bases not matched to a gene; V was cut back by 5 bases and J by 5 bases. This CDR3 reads CATSGGQGEWETQYF. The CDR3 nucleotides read TGTGCCACCAGTGGGGGACAGGGGGAGTGGGAGACCCAGTACTTC.

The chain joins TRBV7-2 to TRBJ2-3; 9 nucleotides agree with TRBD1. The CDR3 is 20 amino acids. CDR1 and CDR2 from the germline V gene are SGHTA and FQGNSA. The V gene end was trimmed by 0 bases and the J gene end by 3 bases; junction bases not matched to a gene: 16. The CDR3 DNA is TGTGCCAGCAGCTTAGCGCTTAGAGCCCGGGACAGGGATCGGACAGATACGCAGTATTTT. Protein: CASSLALRARDRDRTDTQYF.

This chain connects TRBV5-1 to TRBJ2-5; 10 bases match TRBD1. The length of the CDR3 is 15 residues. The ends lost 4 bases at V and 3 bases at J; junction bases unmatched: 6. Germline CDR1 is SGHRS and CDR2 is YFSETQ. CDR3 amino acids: CASSPRTGGEETQYF. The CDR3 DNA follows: TGCGCCAGCAGCCCGAGGACAGGGGGGGAAGAGACCCAGTACTTC. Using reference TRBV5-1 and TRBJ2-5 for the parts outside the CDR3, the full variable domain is KAGVTQTPRYLIKTRGQQVTLSCSPISGHRSVSWYQQTPGQGLQFLFEYFSETQRNKGNFPGRFSGRQFSNSRSEMNVSTLELGDSALYLCASSPRTGGEETQYFGPGTRLLVL.

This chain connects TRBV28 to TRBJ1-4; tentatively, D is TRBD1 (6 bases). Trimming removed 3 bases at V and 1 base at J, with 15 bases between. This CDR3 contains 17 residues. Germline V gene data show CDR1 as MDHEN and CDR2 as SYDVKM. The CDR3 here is CASSFQLDSLTNEKLFF. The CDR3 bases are TGTGCCAGCAGTTTTCAGCTGGACAGCCTAACTAATGAAAAACTGTTTTTT.

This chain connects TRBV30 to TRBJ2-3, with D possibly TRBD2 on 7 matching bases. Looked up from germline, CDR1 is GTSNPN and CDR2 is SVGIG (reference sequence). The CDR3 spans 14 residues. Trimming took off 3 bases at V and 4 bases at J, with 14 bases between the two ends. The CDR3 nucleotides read TGTGCCTGGAGCCCTCGCGGGGGCGCAGATACGCAGTATTTT. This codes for CAWSPRGGADTQYF.

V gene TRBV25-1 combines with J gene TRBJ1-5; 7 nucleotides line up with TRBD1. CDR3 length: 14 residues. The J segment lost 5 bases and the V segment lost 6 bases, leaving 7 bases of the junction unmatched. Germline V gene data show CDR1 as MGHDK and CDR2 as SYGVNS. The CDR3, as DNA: TGTGCCAGCAGCCCCGGGACAGACTATCAGCCCCAGCATTTT. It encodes CASSPGTDYQPQHF.